This T cell receptor (beta chain) was sequenced in a study of low-dose radiotherapy and immunotherapy resistance in tumors. In the study overall: Radiation delivery to Cohort 1 consisted of 0.5 Gy per fraction every 2 weeks, summing to 6.5 Gy. Both drugs were delivered intravenously to patients (nivolumab 240 mg every two weeks and ipilimumab 1 mg/kg every six weeks).

The V gene lost 5 bases and the J gene lost 4 bases, with 5 bases spanning the gap. Germline-derived CDR1 and CDR2 are LNHDA and SQIVND (reference sequence). CDR3 length equals 11 residues. This clonotype was seen only a few times. First-strand cDNA relied on TRAV- and TRBV-specific primers spanning alpha and beta chains. TCR amplification involved about 20 PCR cycles with a constant-region primer and V-primer adapter. TCRdb ran MiXCR on the reads and lists one entry per CDR3 protein. The table lists some 16,000 distinct CDR3 sequences, around three quarters of them singletons, with about 6% in the top ten.

The TCR comes from a human donor with advanced metastatic prostate, ovarian, gallbladder or colorectal cancer (not recorded which). This table probably holds off-target reads from a library built for another chain. The V and J genes are TRBV19 and TRBJ1-2; D is ambiguous. The CDR3: CASSEAYGYTF. CDR3 coding DNA: TGTGCCAGTAGTGAAGCCTATGGCTACACCTTC.